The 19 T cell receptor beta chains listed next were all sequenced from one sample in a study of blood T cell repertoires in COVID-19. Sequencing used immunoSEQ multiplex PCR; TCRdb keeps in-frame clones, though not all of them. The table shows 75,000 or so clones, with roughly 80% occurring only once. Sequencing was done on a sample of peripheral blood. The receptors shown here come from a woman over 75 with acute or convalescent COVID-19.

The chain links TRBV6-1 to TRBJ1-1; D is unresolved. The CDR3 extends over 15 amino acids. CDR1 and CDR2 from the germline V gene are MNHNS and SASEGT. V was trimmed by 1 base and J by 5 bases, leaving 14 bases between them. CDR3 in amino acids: CASSEVEAIRTEAFF. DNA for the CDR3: TGTGCCAGCAGTGAAGTGGAGGCCATCAGGACTGAAGCTTTCTTT.

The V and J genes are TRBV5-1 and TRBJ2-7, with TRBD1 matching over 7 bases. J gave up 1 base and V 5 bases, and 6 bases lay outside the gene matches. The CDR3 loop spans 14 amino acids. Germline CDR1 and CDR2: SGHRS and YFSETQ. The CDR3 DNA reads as TGCGCCAGCAGGACCGGGACAGCGTCCTACGAGCAGTACTTC. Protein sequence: CASRTGTASYEQYF.

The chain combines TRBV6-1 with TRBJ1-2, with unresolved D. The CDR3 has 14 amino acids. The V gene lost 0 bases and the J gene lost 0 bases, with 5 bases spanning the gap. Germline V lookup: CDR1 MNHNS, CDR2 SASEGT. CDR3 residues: CASSEAPANYGYTF. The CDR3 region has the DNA TGTGCCAGCAGTGAAGCGCCAGCTAACTATGGCTACACCTTC.

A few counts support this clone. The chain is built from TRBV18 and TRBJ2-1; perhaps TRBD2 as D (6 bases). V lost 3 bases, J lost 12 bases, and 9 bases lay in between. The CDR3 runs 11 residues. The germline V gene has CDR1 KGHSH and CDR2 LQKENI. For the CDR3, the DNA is TGTGCCAGCTCACCGGGACTCGGGCAGTTCTTC. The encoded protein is CASSPGLGQFF.

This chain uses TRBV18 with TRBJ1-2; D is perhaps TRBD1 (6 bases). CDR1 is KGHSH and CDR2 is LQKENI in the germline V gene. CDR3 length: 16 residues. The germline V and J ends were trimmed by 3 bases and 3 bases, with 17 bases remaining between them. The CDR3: CASSPSTGGLDYGYTF. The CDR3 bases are TGTGCCAGCTCACCCTCAACGGGGGGCCTCGACTATGGCTACACCTTC.

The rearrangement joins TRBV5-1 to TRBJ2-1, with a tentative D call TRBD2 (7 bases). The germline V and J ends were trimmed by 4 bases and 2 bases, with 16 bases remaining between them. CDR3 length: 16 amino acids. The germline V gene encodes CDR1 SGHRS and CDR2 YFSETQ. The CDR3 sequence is CASSPGASGAYNEQFF. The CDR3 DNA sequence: TGCGCCAGCAGCCCGGGGGCTAGCGGCGCCTACAATGAGCAGTTCTTC.

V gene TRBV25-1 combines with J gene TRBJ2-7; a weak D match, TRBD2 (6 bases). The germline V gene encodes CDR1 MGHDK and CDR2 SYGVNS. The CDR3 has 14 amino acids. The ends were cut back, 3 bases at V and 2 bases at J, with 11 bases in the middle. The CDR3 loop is CASSEDTGAYEQYF. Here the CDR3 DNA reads TGTGCCAGCAGTGAGGACACGGGGGCCTACGAGCAGTACTTC.

CDR3 DNA sequence: TGTGCCAGCACCGGGACTAGCGATTACAATGAGCAGTTCTTC. Protein: CASTGTSDYNEQFF. This chain links TRBV9 with TRBJ2-1; 10 bases line up with TRBD2. V dropped 6 bases and J dropped 4; count of bases not matched to a gene: 4. The CDR3 consists of 14 residues. Germline-derived CDR1 and CDR2 are SGDLS and YYNGEE. The full variable domain, in which reference TRBV9 and TRBJ2-1 provide the parts outside the CDR3, is DSGVTQTPKHLITATGQRVTLRCSPRSGDLSVYWYQQSLDQGLQFLIQYYNGEERAKGNILERFSAQQFPDLHSELNLSSLELGDSALYFCASTGTSDYNEQFFGPGTRLTVL.

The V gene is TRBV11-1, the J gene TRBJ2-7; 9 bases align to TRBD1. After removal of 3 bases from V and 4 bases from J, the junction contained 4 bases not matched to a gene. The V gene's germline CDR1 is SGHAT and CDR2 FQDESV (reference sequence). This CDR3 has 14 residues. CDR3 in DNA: TGTGCCAGCAGCTTGTTACAGGGGGCATACGAGCAGTACTTC. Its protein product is CASSLLQGAYEQYF.

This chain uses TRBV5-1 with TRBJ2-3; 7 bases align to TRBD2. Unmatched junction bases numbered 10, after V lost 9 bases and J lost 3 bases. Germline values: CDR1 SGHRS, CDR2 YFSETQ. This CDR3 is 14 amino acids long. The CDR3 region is CATTLGGWTDTQYF. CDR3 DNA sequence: TGCGCCACCACTCTGGGGGGGTGGACAGATACGCAGTATTTT.

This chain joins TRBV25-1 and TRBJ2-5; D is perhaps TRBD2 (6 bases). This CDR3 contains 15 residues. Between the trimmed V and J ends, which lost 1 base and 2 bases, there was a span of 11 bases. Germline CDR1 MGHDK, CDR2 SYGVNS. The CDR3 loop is CASSEWAGSQETQYF. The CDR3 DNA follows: TGTGCCAGCAGTGAATGGGCGGGATCACAAGAGACCCAGTACTTC. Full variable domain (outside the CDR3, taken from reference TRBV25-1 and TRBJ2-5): EADIYQTPRYLVIGTGKKITLECSQTMGHDKMYWYQQDPGMELHLIHYSYGVNSTEKGDLSSESTVSRIRTEHFPLTLESARPSHTSQYLCASSEWAGSQETQYFGPGTRLLVL.

The DNA for the CDR3 is TGTGCCAGCAGCCCTACAGGGGGTGTAAGCTACACCTTC. Translating it yields CASSPTGGVSYTF. The chain has TRBV27 and TRBJ1-2; 8 bases fit TRBD1. In germline, CDR1 is MNHEY, CDR2 SMNVEV (reference sequence). The CDR3 runs 13 residues. V lost 6 bases and J lost 9; bases outside the gene matches: 9.

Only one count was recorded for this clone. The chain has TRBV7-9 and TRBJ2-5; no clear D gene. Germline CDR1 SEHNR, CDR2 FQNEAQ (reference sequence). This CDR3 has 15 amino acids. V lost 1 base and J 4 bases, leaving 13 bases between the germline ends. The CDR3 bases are TGTGCCAGCAGCTTAGGGAACCTAGACGGAGAGACCCAGTACTTC. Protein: CASSLGNLDGETQYF.

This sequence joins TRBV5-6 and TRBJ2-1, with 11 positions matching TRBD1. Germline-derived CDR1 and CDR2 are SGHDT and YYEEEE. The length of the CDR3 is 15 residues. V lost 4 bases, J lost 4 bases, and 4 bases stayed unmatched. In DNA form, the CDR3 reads TGTGCCAGCAGCCAGGACAGGGGGCTTTACAATGAGCAGTTCTTC. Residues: CASSQDRGLYNEQFF.

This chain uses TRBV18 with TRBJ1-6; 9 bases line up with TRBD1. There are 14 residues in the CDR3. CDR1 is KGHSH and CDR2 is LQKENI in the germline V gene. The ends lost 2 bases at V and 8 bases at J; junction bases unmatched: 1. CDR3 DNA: TGTGCCAGCTCACCAGGGACAGGGCATTCACCCCTCCACTTT. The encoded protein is CASSPGTGHSPLHF.

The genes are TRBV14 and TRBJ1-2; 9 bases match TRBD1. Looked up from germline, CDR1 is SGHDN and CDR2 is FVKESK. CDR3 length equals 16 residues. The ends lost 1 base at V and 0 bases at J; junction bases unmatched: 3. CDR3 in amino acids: CASSQGQGVTNYGYTF. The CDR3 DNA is TGTGCCAGCAGCCAAGGACAGGGGGTGACTAACTATGGCTACACCTTC.

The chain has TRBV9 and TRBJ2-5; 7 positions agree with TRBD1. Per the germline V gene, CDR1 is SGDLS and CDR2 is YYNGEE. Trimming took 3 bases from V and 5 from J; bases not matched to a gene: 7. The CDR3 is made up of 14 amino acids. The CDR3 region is CASSAGPTGETQYF. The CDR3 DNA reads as TGTGCCAGCAGCGCGGGACCGACAGGGGAGACCCAGTACTTC.

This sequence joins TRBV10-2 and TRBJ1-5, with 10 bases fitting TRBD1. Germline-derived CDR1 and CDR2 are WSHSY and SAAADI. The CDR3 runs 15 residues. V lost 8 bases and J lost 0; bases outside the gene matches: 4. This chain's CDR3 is CASQDRGDSNQPQHF. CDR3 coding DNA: TGCGCCAGCCAGGACAGGGGGGATAGCAATCAGCCCCAGCATTTT.

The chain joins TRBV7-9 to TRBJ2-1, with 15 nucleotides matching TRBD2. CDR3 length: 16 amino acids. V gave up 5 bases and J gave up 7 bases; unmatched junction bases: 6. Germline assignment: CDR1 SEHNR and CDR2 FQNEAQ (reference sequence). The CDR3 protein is CASSPGLAGGKNEQFF. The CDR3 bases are TGTGCCAGCAGCCCAGGACTAGCGGGAGGGAAAAATGAGCAGTTCTTC.